The rows below give T cell receptor beta chains drawn from one sample of a study of blood T cells in healthy people across ages. TCRdb reprocessed the 5' RACE reads with MiXCR, giving one entry per CDR3 protein. The table includes around 620,000 distinct CDR3 sequences, 25% to 30% detected once. Sequences were obtained from blood. The receptors derive from a woman in her sixties or seventies in good health. The CDR3 runs from the conserved cysteine through the conserved F or W. D genes are given only for firm matches. Not all rows give a size; the values are once, few, many and, for expanded clones, a class.

clone_size,v_call,j_call,d_call,cdr3_aa,cdr3_nt
few,TRBV18,TRBJ2-7,.,CASSSAGTVTSYEQYF,TGTGCCAGCTCAAGCGCCGGGACGGTGACCTCCTACGAGCAGTACTTC
.,TRBV7-9,TRBJ1-2,TRBD1,CASSRGPLPYGYTF,TGTGCCAGCAGCAGGGGGCCCCTCCCCTATGGCTACACCTTC
many,TRBV7-9,TRBJ2-7,TRBD1,CASSRGQVVLDEQYF,TGTGCCAGCAGCAGGGGACAGGTAGTCCTCGACGAGCAGTACTTC
.,TRBV6-2/TRBV6-3,TRBJ1-3,.,CASCTGGVGNTIYF,TGTGCCAGCTGTACAGGAGGCGTAGGAAACACCATATATTTT
once,TRBV12-3/TRBV12-4,TRBJ1-2,.,CASSFRGMDYGYTF,TGTGCCAGCAGTTTTAGAGGGATGGACTATGGCTACACCTTC
few,TRBV20-1,TRBJ1-3,.,CSARMVNSGNTIYF,TGCAGTGCTAGAATGGTCAACTCTGGAAACACCATATATTTT
.,TRBV7-9,TRBJ2-5,.,CASSPQTGATQYF,TGTGCCAGCAGCCCCCAGACCGGAGCGACCCAGTACTTC
few,TRBV6-6,TRBJ1-2,TRBD1,CASSPTQGEAWGYTF,TGTGCCAGCAGTCCAACCCAGGGGGAAGCGTGGGGCTACACCTTC
few,TRBV5-1,TRBJ1-1,.,CASSFDDRRRTEAFF,TGCGCCAGCAGCTTTGACGATAGGAGGCGGACTGAAGCTTTCTTT
few,TRBV20-1,TRBJ2-7,TRBD1,CSASRDRVRHEQYF,TGCAGTGCTTCACGGGACAGGGTAAGACACGAGCAGTACTTC
.,TRBV9,TRBJ1-2,.,CARLLGVDYGYTF,TGTGCCCGGTTGCTGGGGGTCGACTATGGCTACACCTTC
few,TRBV5-1,TRBJ2-1,.,CASELGGLNEQFF,TGCGCCAGCGAACTTGGGGGGCTGAATGAGCAGTTCTTC
.,TRBV12-3/TRBV12-4,TRBJ1-5,.,CASTPNANQPQHF,TGTGCCAGCACCCCCAACGCCAATCAGCCCCAGCATTTT
few,TRBV9,TRBJ2-1,.,CASSVLGGGGNEQFF,TGTGCCAGCAGCGTATTAGGAGGGGGAGGGAATGAGCAGTTCTTC
few,TRBV6-4,TRBJ1-5,TRBD1,CASSDSDRVAQDGNQPQHF,TGTGCCAGCAGTGACTCCGACAGGGTAGCGCAAGATGGCAATCAGCCCCAGCATTTT
few,TRBV21-1,TRBJ2-7,.,CASSKPHEQYF,TGTGCCAGCAGCAAACCCCACGAGCAGTACTTC
few,TRBV7-9,TRBJ1-2,.,CASRSSGTENYGYTF,TGTGCCAGCAGGTCCTCCGGGACCGAAAACTATGGCTACACCTTC
few,TRBV20-1,TRBJ2-7,.,CSASDRGGILALFPVIPQYF,TGCAGTGCTAGCGACCGAGGGGGAATACTAGCCCTGTTCCCCGTCATTCCCCAGTACTTC
.,TRBV11-3,TRBJ2-1,.,CASSFSGTTYNEQFF,TGTGCCAGCAGCTTCTCCGGGACAACTTACAATGAGCAGTTCTTC
.,TRBV6-6,TRBJ2-3,.,CASSYSAGDSADTQYF,TGTGCCAGCAGTTACTCGGCAGGTGATAGTGCAGATACGCAGTATTTT
few,TRBV7-2,TRBJ1-1,TRBD1,CASSPHRGQALRAEAFF,TGTGCCAGCAGCCCCCACAGGGGGCAGGCGCTACGGGCTGAAGCTTTCTTT
.,TRBV12-3/TRBV12-4,TRBJ1-2,.,CASRGGGSGGYTF,TGTGCCAGCAGAGGAGGTGGGTCAGGTGGCTACACCTTC
.,TRBV4-3,TRBJ2-1,TRBD1,CASSRTGGATYNEQFF,TGCGCCAGCAGCCGAACAGGGGGCGCGACCTACAATGAGCAGTTCTTC
.,TRBV5-1,TRBJ2-5,TRBD2,CASSLTGSGVPETQYF,TGCGCCAGCAGCTTGACGGGTAGCGGGGTACCAGAGACCCAGTACTTC
few,TRBV7-2,TRBJ2-5,TRBD1,CASSARDRGRETQYF,TGTGCCAGCAGCGCTCGGGACAGGGGGCGGGAGACCCAGTACTTC
.,TRBV12-3/TRBV12-4,TRBJ2-5,TRBD2,CASSLGGSQYF,TGTGCCAGCAGTTTAGGCGGGAGCCAGTACTTC
few,TRBV4-3,TRBJ1-5,.,CASSQDSQGHQPQHF,TGCGCCAGCAGCCAAGACTCGCAGGGGCATCAGCCCCAGCATTTT
few,TRBV7-9,TRBJ1-3,.,CASSLAGGAGNTIYF,TGTGCCAGCAGCTTAGCGGGGGGAGCTGGAAACACCATATATTTT
.,TRBV20-1,TRBJ2-1,TRBD2,CSARDRTGLAGALNEQFF,TGCAGTGCTAGAGATCGCACGGGACTAGCGGGAGCGCTTAATGAGCAGTTCTTC